These 2 T cell receptor beta chains were sequenced from one sample in a study of patients and donors after allogeneic stem cell transplantation. TCRdb passed the RT-PCR reads through MiXCR, listing each CDR3 protein once. The sample lists 150,000 to 250,000 distinct CDR3 sequences, around 41% occurring once. The sample was blood, either unsorted or a sorted T cell fraction (not recorded which). These receptors were taken from a human donor who was either an allogeneic HSCT recipient or a stem cell or donor lymphocyte infusion donor (not recorded which). It is not recorded whose cells these are; they may come from a transplant donor.

The J gene is TRBJ2-3, the V gene TRBV7-2; D uncertain. Germline V gives CDR1 SGHTA, CDR2 FQGNSA. V lost 3 bases and J lost 1, with 5 bases in between. The CDR3 length is 13 residues. The CDR3 nucleotides are TGTGCCAGCAGCTTCAGCGGCACAGATACGCAGTATTTT. It specifies CASSFSGTDTQYF.

This chain links TRBV7-9 with TRBJ1-2; tentatively, D is TRBD1 (5 bases). CDR3 length: 13 residues. The V gene's germline CDR1 is SEHNR and CDR2 FQNEAQ (reference sequence). Trimming took off 5 bases at V and 7 bases at J, with 14 bases between the two ends. CDR3 coding DNA: TGTGCCAGCAGCCCTTGGGATGGGGCTGGCTACACCTTC. Translated, it gives CASSPWDGAGYTF. The full variable domain, its missing parts supplied by reference TRBV7-9 and TRBJ1-2, is DTGVSQNPRHKITKRGQNVTFRCDPISEHNRLYWYRQTLGQGPEFLTYFQNEAQLEKSRLLSDRFSAERPKGSFSTLEIQRTEQGDSAMYLCASSPWDGAGYTFGSGTRLTVV.